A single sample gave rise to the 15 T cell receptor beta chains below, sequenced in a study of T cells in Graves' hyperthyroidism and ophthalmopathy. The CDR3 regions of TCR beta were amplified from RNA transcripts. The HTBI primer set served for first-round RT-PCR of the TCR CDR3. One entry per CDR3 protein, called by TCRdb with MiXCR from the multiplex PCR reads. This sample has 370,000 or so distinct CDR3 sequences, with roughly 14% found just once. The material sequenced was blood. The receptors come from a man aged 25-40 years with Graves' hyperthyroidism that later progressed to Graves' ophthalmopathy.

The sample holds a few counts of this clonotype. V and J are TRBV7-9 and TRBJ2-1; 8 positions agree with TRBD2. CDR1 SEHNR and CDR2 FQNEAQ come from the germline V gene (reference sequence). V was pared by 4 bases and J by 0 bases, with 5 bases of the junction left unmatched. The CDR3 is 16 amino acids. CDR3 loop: CASSSGGAVSYNEQFF. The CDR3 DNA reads TGTGCCAGCAGCTCGGGGGGGGCAGTCTCCTACAATGAGCAGTTCTTC.

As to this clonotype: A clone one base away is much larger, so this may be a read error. CDR3 loop: CASSDGYHEQYF. DNA of the CDR3: TGTGCCAGCAGTGACGGCTACCACGAGCAGTACTTC. The V call is TRBV2, the J call TRBJ2-7; D unresolved. The V gene's germline CDR1 is SNHLY and CDR2 FYNNEI. The CDR3 has 12 amino acids. V gave up 3 bases and J gave up 5 bases, with 8 bases separating them.

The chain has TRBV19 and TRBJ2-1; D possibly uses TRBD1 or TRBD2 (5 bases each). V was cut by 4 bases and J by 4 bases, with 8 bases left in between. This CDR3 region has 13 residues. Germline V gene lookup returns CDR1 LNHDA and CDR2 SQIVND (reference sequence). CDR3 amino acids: CASSKGRYNEQFF. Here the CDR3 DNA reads TGTGCCAGTAGTAAGGGACGTTACAATGAGCAGTTCTTC.

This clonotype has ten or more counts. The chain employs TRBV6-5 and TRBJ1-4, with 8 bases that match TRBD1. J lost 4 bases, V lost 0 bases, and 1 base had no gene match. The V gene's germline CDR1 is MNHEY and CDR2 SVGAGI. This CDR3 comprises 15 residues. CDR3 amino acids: CASSYSTGVNEKLFF. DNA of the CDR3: TGTGCCAGCAGTTACTCGACAGGGGTTAATGAAAAACTGTTTTTT.

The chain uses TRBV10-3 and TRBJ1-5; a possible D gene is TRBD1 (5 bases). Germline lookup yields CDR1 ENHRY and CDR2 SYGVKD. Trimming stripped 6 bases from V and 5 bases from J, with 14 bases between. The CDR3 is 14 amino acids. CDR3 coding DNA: TGTGCCATCAGCGTGGGGGGATTCGATCAGCCCCAGCATTTT. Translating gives CAISVGGFDQPQHF.

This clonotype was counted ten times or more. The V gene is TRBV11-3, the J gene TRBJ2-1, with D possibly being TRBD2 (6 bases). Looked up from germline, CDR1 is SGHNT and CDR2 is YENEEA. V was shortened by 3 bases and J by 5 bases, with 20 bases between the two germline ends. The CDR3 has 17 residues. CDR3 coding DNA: TGTGCCAGCAGCTTTCAAGGGCGCGGGATAAGGAACAATGAGCAGTTCTTC. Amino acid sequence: CASSFQGRGIRNNEQFF.

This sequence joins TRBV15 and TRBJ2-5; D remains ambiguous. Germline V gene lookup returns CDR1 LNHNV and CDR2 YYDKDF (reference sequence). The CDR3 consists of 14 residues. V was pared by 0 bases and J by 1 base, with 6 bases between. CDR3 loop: CATSRESLQETQYF. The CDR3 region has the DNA TGTGCCACCAGCAGAGAGAGTCTCCAAGAGACCCAGTACTTC.

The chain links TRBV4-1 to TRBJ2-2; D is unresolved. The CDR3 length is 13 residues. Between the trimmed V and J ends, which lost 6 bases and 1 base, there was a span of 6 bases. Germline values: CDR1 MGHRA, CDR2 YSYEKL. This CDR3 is CASRDGNTGELFF. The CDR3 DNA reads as TGCGCCAGCAGGGACGGGAACACCGGGGAGCTGTTTTTT.

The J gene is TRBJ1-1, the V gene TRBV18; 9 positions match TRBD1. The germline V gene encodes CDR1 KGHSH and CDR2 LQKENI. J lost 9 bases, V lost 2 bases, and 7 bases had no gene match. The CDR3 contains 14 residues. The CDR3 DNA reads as TGTGCCAGCTCACCAATGGGACAGGGTTCTCAAGCTTTCTTT. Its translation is CASSPMGQGSQAFF.

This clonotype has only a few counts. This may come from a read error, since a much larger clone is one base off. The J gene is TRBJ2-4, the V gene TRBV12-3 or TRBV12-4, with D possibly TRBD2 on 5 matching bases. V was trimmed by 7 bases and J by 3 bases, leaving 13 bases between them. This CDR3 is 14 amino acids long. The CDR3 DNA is TGTGCCAGCATCGAGGGAGCGAACAAAAACATTCAGTACTTC. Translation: CASIEGANKNIQYF.

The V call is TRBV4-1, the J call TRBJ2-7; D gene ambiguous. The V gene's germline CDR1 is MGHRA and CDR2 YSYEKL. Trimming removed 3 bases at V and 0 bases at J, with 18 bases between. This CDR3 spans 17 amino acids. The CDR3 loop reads CASSQHHLRPSSYEQYF. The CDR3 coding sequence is TGCGCCAGCAGCCAGCATCATTTAAGGCCGAGCTCCTACGAGCAGTACTTC.

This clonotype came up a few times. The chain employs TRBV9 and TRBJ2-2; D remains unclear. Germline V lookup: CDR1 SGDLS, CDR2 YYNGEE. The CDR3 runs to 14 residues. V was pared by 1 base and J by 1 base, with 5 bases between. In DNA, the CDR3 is TGTGCCAGCAGCGTATTGGGGAACACCGGGGAGCTGTTTTTT. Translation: CASSVLGNTGELFF.

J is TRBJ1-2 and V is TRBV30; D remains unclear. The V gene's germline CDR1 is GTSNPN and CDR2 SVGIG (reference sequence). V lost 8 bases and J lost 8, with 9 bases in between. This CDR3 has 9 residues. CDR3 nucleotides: TGTGCCGGAGGAAGGGGCTACACCTTC. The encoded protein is CAGGRGYTF.

The CDR3 region is CASSEGVSSYNSPLHF. DNA of the CDR3: TGTGCCAGCAGTGAGGGGGTAAGCTCCTATAATTCACCCCTCCACTTT. This chain joins TRBV6-1 and TRBJ1-6, with D perhaps matching TRBD1 (5 bases). The CDR3 covers 16 residues. Germline V gene sequence: CDR1 MNHNS, CDR2 SASEGT. The V end lost 3 bases, the J end lost 0 bases, and 9 bases lay between the germline ends.

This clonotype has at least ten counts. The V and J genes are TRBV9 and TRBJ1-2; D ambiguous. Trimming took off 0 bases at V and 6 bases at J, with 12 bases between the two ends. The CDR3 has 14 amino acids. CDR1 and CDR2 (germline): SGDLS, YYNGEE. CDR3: CASSVGSGGHGYTF. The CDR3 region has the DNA TGTGCCAGCAGCGTAGGCAGCGGCGGGCATGGCTACACCTTC.